Following are 27 T cell receptor beta chains from one sample sequenced in a study of shared clonotypes between healthy human individuals. Method: immunoSEQ multiplex PCR; TCRdb's copy keeps in-frame clones and lacks some. This sample has about 1 million clones, with around 74% found just once. Sequenced sample: memory CD4+ T cells sorted from blood. Subset of the sample: CD45RA-negative fraction. All receptors come from a man aged 18 to 35 in good health.

This rearrangement joins TRBV28 to TRBJ1-4; D might be TRBD1 (5 bases). CDR3 length: 20 residues. Germline V gene lookup returns CDR1 MDHEN and CDR2 SYDVKM. V gave up 5 bases and J gave up 5 bases, with 30 bases separating them. CDR3 DNA: TGTGCCAGCAGTCACCGGGACGATCTTTTTGTTAACCGAGAAAATGAAAAACTGTTTTTT. Protein: CASSHRDDLFVNRENEKLFF.

This clone has a single count. V and J are TRBV28 and TRBJ2-7, with D unclear. CDR1 is MDHEN and CDR2 is SYDVKM in the germline V gene. V shed 3 bases and J shed 3 bases, with 9 bases lying between them. The CDR3 runs 13 residues. CDR3 in DNA: TGTGCCAGCAGTTTCTCGGATAGCTACGAGCAGTACTTC. It codes for CASSFSDSYEQYF.

The chain employs TRBV15 and TRBJ1-6, with 9 bases that match TRBD1. The ends lost 1 base at V and 10 bases at J; junction bases unmatched: 5. CDR1 and CDR2 (germline): LNHNV, YYDKDF (reference sequence). This CDR3 spans 15 amino acids. The CDR3 spells CATSRAPGQGSPLHF. The CDR3 coding sequence is TGTGCCACCAGCAGAGCACCGGGACAGGGCTCACCCCTCCACTTT.

The chain carries TRBV6-5 and TRBJ1-4; 8 nucleotides agree with TRBD1. The CDR3 has 14 residues. The germline V gene has CDR1 MNHEY and CDR2 SVGAGI. V lost 0 bases to trimming and J lost 12 bases; unmatched junction nucleotides: 6. The CDR3 coding sequence is TGTGCCAGCAGTTACTCGCAGGGGACAGGAGAACTGTTTTTT. Protein product: CASSYSQGTGELFF.

The J gene is TRBJ2-5, the V gene TRBV10-2; unclear D gene. This CDR3 contains 17 residues. V lost 6 bases, J lost 5 bases, and 25 bases lay in between. Looked up from germline, CDR1 is WSHSY and CDR2 is SAAADI. The CDR3 DNA sequence: TGCGCCAGCAGGGAAATACGCCCCGGTGGAGTCGGGGAGACCCAGTACTTC. Translation gives CASREIRPGGVGETQYF.

This clone was seen only once. The gene calls are TRBV15 and TRBJ1-2; no clear D gene. There are 15 residues in the CDR3. Germline CDR1 LNHNV, CDR2 YYDKDF (reference sequence). The V end lost 0 bases, the J end lost 2 bases, and 10 bases lay between the germline ends. CDR3 loop: CATSRDRAVNYGYTF. The CDR3, as DNA: TGTGCCACCAGCAGAGATCGAGCAGTAAACTATGGCTACACCTTC.

The gene calls are TRBV4-2 and TRBJ2-5; 8 bases are shared with TRBD2. V was pared by 1 base and J by 5 bases, with 9 bases of the junction left unmatched. The V gene's germline CDR1 is LGHNA and CDR2 YNFKEQ. CDR3 length: 16 amino acids. This CDR3 reads CASSQGSGGPEETQYF. As DNA, the CDR3 is TGTGCCAGCAGCCAAGGGTCGGGGGGGCCCGAGGAGACCCAGTACTTC.

This clone was detected once. The rearrangement uses TRBV19 and TRBJ2-1; D might be TRBD1 (5 bases). The CDR3 contains 16 residues. V lost 6 bases to trimming and J lost 12 bases, with 27 bases between them. Germline CDR1 and CDR2: LNHDA and SQIVND (reference sequence). CDR3 residues: CASSIGRLVPSQGQFF. The CDR3 DNA sequence: TGTGCCAGTAGCATTGGCAGACTCGTCCCATCCCAGGGGCAGTTCTTC.

V is TRBV5-6 and J is TRBJ2-5; TRBD1 matches 7 bases. Germline lookup yields CDR1 SGHDT and CDR2 YYEEEE. The CDR3 loop spans 15 amino acids. V lost 0 bases and J lost 4; bases outside the gene matches: 6. The CDR3 DNA reads as TGTGCCAGCAGCTTGGGACAGGGTGGGGCAGAGACCCAGTACTTC. Residues: CASSLGQGGAETQYF. Using reference TRBV5-6 and TRBJ2-5 for the parts outside the CDR3, the full variable domain is DAGVTQSPTHLIKTRGQQVTLRCSPKSGHDTVSWYQQALGQGPQFIFQYYEEEERQRGNFPDRFSGHQFPNYSSELNVNALLLGDSALYLCASSLGQGGAETQYFGPGTRLLVL.

The CDR3 spells CASSRGRGNEQFF. CDR3 sequence (DNA): TGTGCCAGCAGTCGCGGGAGGGGCAATGAGCAGTTCTTC. This chain connects TRBV2 to TRBJ2-1; 9 bases are shared with TRBD2. Germline V gene lookup returns CDR1 SNHLY and CDR2 FYNNEI. The CDR3 is 13 amino acids. J lost 6 bases, V lost 5 bases, and 2 bases had no gene match.

DNA for the CDR3: TGTGCCAGCAGCTTAGATCTAAGTGTCTTAATGAACACCGGGGAGCTGTTTTTT. Amino acids: CASSLDLSVLMNTGELFF. The V call is TRBV11-2, the J call TRBJ2-2; no reliable D call. CDR3 length equals 18 residues. Germline V lookup: CDR1 SGHAT, CDR2 FQNNGV. V lost 0 bases and J 1 base, leaving 15 bases between the germline ends.

The rearrangement joins TRBV30 to TRBJ1-5, with 9 bases identical to TRBD1. With V trimmed by 2 bases and J by 0 bases, 14 bases remained unmatched. Per the germline V gene, CDR1 is GTSNPN and CDR2 is SVGIG (reference sequence). This CDR3 is 19 amino acids long. CDR3 DNA: TGTGCCTGGAGTAGGTGGACGGACAGGGGCGGATATAGCAATCAGCCCCAGCATTTT. It codes for CAWSRWTDRGGYSNQPQHF.

This clone was seen a handful of times. The same CDR3 arises from other DNA sequences in this sample as well. The V gene is TRBV11-3, the J gene TRBJ2-7; D remains unclear. The CDR3 contains 13 residues. V was cut by 0 bases and J by 4 bases, with 7 bases left in between. Per the germline V gene, CDR1 is SGHNT and CDR2 is YENEEA. The CDR3 sequence is CASSLEGGYEQYF. DNA for the CDR3: TGTGCCAGCAGCTTAGAGGGCGGATACGAGCAGTACTTC.

V usage is TRBV7-8 and J usage is TRBJ1-2; 9 bases map to TRBD1. The CDR3 is made up of 15 amino acids. With V trimmed by 1 base and J by 5 bases, 5 bases remained unmatched. The germline gives CDR1 SGHVS, CDR2 FQNEAQ. In DNA, the CDR3 is TGTGCCAGCAGCTTAGTGGACAGGGGCGATTATGGCTACACCTTC. This sequence encodes CASSLVDRGDYGYTF.

The V call is TRBV30, the J call TRBJ1-1; weak D call: TRBD1 (5 bases). V lost 0 bases to trimming and J lost 8 bases, with 13 bases between them. CDR3 size: 13 residues. Germline CDR1 GTSNPN, CDR2 SVGIG (reference sequence). CDR3 protein: CAWSVRFSGEAFF. In DNA, the CDR3 is TGTGCCTGGAGTGTACGATTTTCAGGGGAAGCTTTCTTT.

This clone was found once. The DNA for the CDR3 is TGTGCCAGCAGCTTGTTCCGTGAGACAGGGTATATGAGGACTGAAGCTTTCTTT. It specifies CASSLFRETGYMRTEAFF. The chain uses TRBV11-2 and TRBJ1-1, with 7 bases identical to TRBD1. This CDR3 contains 18 residues. Trimming removed 3 bases from V and 5 bases from J; junction bases left unmatched: 18. Germline V gives CDR1 SGHAT, CDR2 FQNNGV. The full variable domain, in which reference TRBV11-2 and TRBJ1-1 provide the parts outside the CDR3, is EAGVAQSPRYKIIEKRQSVAFWCNPISGHATLYWYQQILGQGPKLLIQFQNNGVVDDSQLPKDRFSAERLKGVDSTLKIQPAKLEDSAVYLCASSLFRETGYMRTEAFFGQGTRLTVV.

The chain's CDR3 is CASSSIDRVGETQYF. The CDR3 nucleotides are TGTGCCAGCAGCTCCATTGACAGGGTGGGAGAGACCCAGTACTTC. The genes are TRBV5-4 and TRBJ2-5, with 7 bases matching TRBD1. Trimming removed 3 bases from V and 4 bases from J; junction bases left unmatched: 9. The CDR3 runs to 15 residues. Germline lookup yields CDR1 SGHNT and CDR2 YYREEE (reference sequence).

At least ten counts were recorded for this clone. CDR3 amino acids: CSASQQETQYF. The CDR3 DNA sequence: TGCAGTGCTAGTCAGCAAGAGACCCAGTACTTC. This rearrangement joins TRBV20-1 to TRBJ2-5; D is undetermined. The CDR3 runs 11 residues. The germline V gene has CDR1 DFQATT and CDR2 SNEGSKA (reference sequence). Trimming removed 3 bases at V and 2 bases at J, with 4 bases between.

A single count supports this clone. The J gene is TRBJ2-3, the V gene TRBV5-5; D possibly matches TRBD1 or TRBD2 (5 bases each). CDR3 length: 14 residues. V was pared by 4 bases and J by 6 bases, with 15 bases between. From germline, CDR1 is SGHKS and CDR2 YYEKEE (reference sequence). The CDR3 sequence: CASSGARGDDTQYF. The CDR3 nucleotides are TGTGCCAGCAGCGGCGCGAGGGGCGATGATACGCAGTATTTT.

V and J are TRBV15 and TRBJ2-7, with 8 positions matching TRBD1. The junction had 10 bases not matched to a gene; V was cut back by 2 bases and J by 7 bases. The CDR3 has 15 residues. Per the germline V gene, CDR1 is LNHNV and CDR2 is YYDKDF (reference sequence). Here the CDR3 reads CATSRPQGALGEQYF. The DNA of the CDR3 is TGTGCCACCAGCAGACCCCAGGGGGCCCTGGGGGAGCAGTACTTC.

The chain couples TRBV6-5 to TRBJ1-2, with D uncertain. The CDR3 spans 13 residues. The V end lost 4 bases, the J end lost 4 bases, and 10 bases lay between the germline ends. Germline-derived CDR1 and CDR2 are MNHEY and SVGAGI. CDR3 nucleotides: TGTGCCAGCAGTTCCTCGGGCCCCTATGGCTACACCTTC. Amino acids: CASSSSGPYGYTF.

The chain joins TRBV6-1 to TRBJ1-4, with D uncertain. V dropped 7 bases and J dropped 5 bases, with 17 bases sitting between them. Germline V gives CDR1 MNHNS, CDR2 SASEGT. The CDR3 extends over 15 amino acids. The CDR3 bases are TGTGCCAGCACCACCTCCGGGAGCTACAATGAAAAACTGTTTTTT. This sequence encodes CASTTSGSYNEKLFF.

The genes are TRBV4-1 and TRBJ1-1, with 7 bases fitting TRBD1. The V and J ends lost 2 bases and 7 bases, in that order; junction bases with no gene match: 10. CDR1 is MGHRA and CDR2 is YSYEKL in the germline V gene. The CDR3 has 15 amino acids. Here the CDR3 DNA reads TGCGCCAGCAGCCAAACCGACAGGGAAAAGGGTGAAGCTTTCTTT. It yields the protein CASSQTDREKGEAFF.

The gene calls are TRBV9 and TRBJ2-2; D is uncertain. Trimming removed 3 bases from V and 8 bases from J, with 11 bases in between. Germline V lookup: CDR1 SGDLS, CDR2 YYNGEE. The CDR3 is 13 amino acids. The CDR3 here is CASSGVFGGELFF. DNA for the CDR3: TGTGCCAGCAGCGGGGTTTTTGGTGGGGAGCTGTTTTTT.

CDR3 DNA: TGTGCCAGCAGTTCCCGGGGGGCGGGGACCTCACGTCTTACTACGCAGTATTTT. Protein: CASSSRGAGTSRLTTQYF. This rearrangement joins TRBV27 to TRBJ2-3; tentative D call: TRBD2 (7 bases). V lost 4 bases and J lost 8, with 28 bases in between. Germline values: CDR1 MNHEY, CDR2 SMNVEV (reference sequence). The CDR3 contains 18 residues.

This clone appeared a few times. The chain uses TRBV19 and TRBJ2-1; 7 nucleotides agree with TRBD2. The CDR3 loop spans 16 amino acids. Germline loops: CDR1 LNHDA, CDR2 SQIVND (reference sequence). Germline trimming cut 3 bases from V and 8 bases from J; bases unmatched to any gene: 13. CDR3 protein: CASSINPGGARDEQFF. CDR3 nucleotide sequence: TGTGCCAGTAGTATTAATCCGGGAGGAGCTAGGGATGAGCAGTTCTTC.

This chain uses TRBV7-9 with TRBJ2-5; D call uncertain. Germline values: CDR1 SEHNR, CDR2 FQNEAQ (reference sequence). The V end was cut by 2 bases, the J end by 1 base, with 8 bases between. The CDR3 has 14 residues. The CDR3 reads CASSLSHSQETQYF. The CDR3 DNA reads as TGTGCCAGCAGCTTAAGCCACAGCCAAGAGACCCAGTACTTC.